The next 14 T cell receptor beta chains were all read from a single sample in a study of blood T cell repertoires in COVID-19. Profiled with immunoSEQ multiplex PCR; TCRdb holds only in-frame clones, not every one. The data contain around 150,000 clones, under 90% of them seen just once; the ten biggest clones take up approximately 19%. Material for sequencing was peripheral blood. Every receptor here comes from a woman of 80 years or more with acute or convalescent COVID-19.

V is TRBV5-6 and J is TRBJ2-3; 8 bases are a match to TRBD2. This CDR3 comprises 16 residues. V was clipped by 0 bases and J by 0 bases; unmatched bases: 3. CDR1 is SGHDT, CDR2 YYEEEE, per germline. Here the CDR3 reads CASSLVAGGSTDTQYF. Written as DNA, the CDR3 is TGTGCCAGCAGCTTGGTGGCGGGGGGTAGCACAGATACGCAGTATTTT.

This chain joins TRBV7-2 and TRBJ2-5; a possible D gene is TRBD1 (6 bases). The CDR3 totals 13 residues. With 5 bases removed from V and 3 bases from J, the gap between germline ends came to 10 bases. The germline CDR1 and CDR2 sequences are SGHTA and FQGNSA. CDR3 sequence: CASSLQGKETQYF. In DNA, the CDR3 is TGTGCCAGCAGCCTACAGGGAAAAGAGACCCAGTACTTC.

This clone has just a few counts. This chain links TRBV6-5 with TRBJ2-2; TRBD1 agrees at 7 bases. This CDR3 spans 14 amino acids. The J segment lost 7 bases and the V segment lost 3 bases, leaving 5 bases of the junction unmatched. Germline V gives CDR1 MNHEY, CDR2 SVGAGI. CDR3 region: CASSYSGGSGELFF. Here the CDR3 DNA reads TGTGCCAGCAGTTATTCAGGGGGAAGCGGGGAGCTGTTTTTT.

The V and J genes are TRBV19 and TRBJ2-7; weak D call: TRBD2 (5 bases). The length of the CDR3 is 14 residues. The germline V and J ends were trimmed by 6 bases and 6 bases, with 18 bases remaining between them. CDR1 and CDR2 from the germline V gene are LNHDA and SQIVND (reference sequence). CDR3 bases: TGTGCCAGTAGCTTAAGGACGGGGATAGGCGAGCAGTACTTC. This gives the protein CASSLRTGIGEQYF.

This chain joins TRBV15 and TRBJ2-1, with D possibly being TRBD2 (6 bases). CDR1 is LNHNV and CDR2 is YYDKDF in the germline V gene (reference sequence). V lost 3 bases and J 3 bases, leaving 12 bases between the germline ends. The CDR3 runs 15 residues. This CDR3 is CATSREQTSYNEQFF. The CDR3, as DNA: TGTGCCACCAGCAGGGAACAGACTAGCTACAATGAGCAGTTCTTC.

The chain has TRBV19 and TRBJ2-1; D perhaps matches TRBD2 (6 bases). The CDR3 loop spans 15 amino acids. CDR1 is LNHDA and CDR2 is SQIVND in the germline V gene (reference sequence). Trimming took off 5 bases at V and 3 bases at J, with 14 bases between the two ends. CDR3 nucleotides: TGTGCCAGTAGTGGACCCGGGACTTTCTACAATGAGCAGTTCTTC. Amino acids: CASSGPGTFYNEQFF. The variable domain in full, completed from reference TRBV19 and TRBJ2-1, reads DGGITQSPKYLFRKEGQNVTLSCEQNLNHDAMYWYRQDPGQGLRLIYYSQIVNDFQKGDIAEGYSVSREKKESFPLTVTSAQKNPTAFYLCASSGPGTFYNEQFFGPGTRLTVL.

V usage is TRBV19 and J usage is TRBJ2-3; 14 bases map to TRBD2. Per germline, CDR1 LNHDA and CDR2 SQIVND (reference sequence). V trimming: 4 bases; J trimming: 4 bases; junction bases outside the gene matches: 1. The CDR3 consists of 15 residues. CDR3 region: CASSRTSGGSDTQYF. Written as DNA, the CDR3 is TGTGCCAGTAGTAGGACTAGCGGGGGGTCAGATACGCAGTATTTT.

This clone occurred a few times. As DNA, the CDR3 is TGTGCCAGCAGCATCCCAGGGGGCCTCCAGTACTTC. Its protein product is CASSIPGGLQYF. The chain combines TRBV11-2 with TRBJ2-4; 8 nucleotides match TRBD1. The CDR3 runs 12 residues. Losses at the gene ends were 5 bases for V and 13 bases for J; bases not matched to a gene: 7. Per the germline V gene, CDR1 is SGHAT and CDR2 is FQNNGV.

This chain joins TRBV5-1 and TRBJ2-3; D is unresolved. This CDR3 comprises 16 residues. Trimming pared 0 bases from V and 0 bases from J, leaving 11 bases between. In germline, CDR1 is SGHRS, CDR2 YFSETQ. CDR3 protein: CASSLGRRSSTDTQYF. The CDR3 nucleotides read TGCGCCAGCAGCTTGGGGAGAAGATCTAGCACAGATACGCAGTATTTT. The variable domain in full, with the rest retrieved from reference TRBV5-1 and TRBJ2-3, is KAGVTQTPRYLIKTRGQQVTLSCSPISGHRSVSWYQQTPGQGLQFLFEYFSETQRNKGNFPGRFSGRQFSNSRSEMNVSTLELGDSALYLCASSLGRRSSTDTQYFGPGTRLTVL.

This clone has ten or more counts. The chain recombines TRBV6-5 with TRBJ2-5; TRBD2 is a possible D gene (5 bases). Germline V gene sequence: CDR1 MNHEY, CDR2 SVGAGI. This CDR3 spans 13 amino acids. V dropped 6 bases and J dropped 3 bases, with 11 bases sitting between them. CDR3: CASSILGEETQYF. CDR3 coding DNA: TGTGCCAGCAGCATACTAGGAGAAGAGACCCAGTACTTC.

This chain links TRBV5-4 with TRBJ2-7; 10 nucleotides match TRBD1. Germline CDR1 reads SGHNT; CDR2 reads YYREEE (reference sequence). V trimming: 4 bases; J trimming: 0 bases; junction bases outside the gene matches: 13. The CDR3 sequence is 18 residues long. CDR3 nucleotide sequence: TGTGCCAGCAGCCTTACCCCGGGACAGGGGTTTAACTCCTACGAGCAGTACTTC. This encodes CASSLTPGQGFNSYEQYF.

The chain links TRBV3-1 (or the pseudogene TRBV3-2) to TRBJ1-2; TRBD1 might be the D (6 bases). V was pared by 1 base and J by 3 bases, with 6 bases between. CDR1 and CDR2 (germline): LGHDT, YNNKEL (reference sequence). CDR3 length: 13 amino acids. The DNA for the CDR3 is TGTGCCAGCAGCCAAGGGGGGCACTATGGCTACACCTTC. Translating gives CASSQGGHYGYTF.

The CDR3 reads CASSQVAVNTGELFF. As DNA, the CDR3 is TGTGCCAGCAGCCAAGTTGCGGTAAACACCGGGGAGCTGTTTTTT. The rearrangement links TRBV3-1 (or the pseudogene TRBV3-2) to TRBJ2-2; D unclear. Germline V gene lookup returns CDR1 LGHDT and CDR2 YNNKEL (reference sequence). Trimming pared 1 base from V and 2 bases from J, leaving 8 bases between. There are 15 residues in the CDR3.

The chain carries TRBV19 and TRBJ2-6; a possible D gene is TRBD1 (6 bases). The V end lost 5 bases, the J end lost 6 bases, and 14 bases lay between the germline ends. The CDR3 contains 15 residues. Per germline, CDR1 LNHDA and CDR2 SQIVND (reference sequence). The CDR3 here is CASSGGQGVANVLTF. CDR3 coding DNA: TGTGCCAGTAGTGGGGGACAAGGGGTGGCCAACGTCCTGACTTTC. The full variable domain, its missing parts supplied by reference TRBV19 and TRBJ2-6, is DGGITQSPKYLFRKEGQNVTLSCEQNLNHDAMYWYRQDPGQGLRLIYYSQIVNDFQKGDIAEGYSVSREKKESFPLTVTSAQKNPTAFYLCASSGGQGVANVLTFGAGSRLTVL.